Below, one T cell receptor (beta chain) is given with its context. The antigen is not known. This specimen comes from a study of CXCR3-negative and CXCR3-positive naive CD8 T cells. General observations from the study: Researchers report that CXCR3-positive naive cells carry more hydrophobic TRB CDR3s than CXCR3-negative naive cells.

The study made its TRB cDNA libraries by 5' RACE, adding UMI labels. TCRdb reprocessed the 5' RACE reads and keeps a single row for each CDR3 protein, giving no DNA. Recorded for this sample: about 98,000 distinct CDR3 sequences. The length of the CDR3 is 14 residues. Sequences were obtained from naive CXCR3+ CD8+ T cells from blood. The subset was: CD45RO-CCR7+CD27+CD95- naive CD8+ T cells expressing CXCR3 (TNR3+). The V gene is TRBV12-3 or TRBV12-4, the J gene TRBJ1-1. The source of this sequence is a human donor in good health. Some clones in this sample may be carry-over from other donors' samples. The CDR3 sequence: CASSPAGGRTEAFF.